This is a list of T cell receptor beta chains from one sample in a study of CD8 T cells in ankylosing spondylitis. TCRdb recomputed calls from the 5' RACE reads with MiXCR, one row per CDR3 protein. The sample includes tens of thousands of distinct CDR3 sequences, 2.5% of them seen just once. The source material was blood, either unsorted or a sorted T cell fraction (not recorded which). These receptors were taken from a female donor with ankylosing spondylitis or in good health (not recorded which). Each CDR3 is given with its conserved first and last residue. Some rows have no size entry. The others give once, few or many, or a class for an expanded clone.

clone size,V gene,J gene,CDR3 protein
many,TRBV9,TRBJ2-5,CASSVDSGPQETQYF
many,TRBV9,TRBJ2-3,CASSVLGDPSTDTQYF
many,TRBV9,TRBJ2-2,CASSVVAGGGTGELFF
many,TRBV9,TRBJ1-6,CASSVGGNLYNSPLHF
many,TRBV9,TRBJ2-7,CASSVSGNMYEQYF
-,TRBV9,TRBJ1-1,CASSVAMAGGASTEAFF
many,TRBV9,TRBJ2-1,CASSTSRTSGTYNEQFF
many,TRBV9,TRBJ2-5,CASSVEQGGETQYF
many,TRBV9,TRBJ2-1,CASSPTGTIEGEQFF
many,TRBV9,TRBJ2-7,CASSVEAGAYEQYF
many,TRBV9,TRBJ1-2,CASSPTDTTIYGYTF
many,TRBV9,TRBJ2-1,CASSAQPGQGSTWYYNEQFF
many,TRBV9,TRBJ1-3,CASSVENSGNTIYF
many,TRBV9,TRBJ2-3,CASSVDQGPDTQYF